The present entry profiles one T cell receptor beta chain with its context. Its antigen is as yet unknown. The entry originates in a study of memory CD4+ T cells and cytomegalovirus serostatus. Points from the study as a whole: CD4+ memory repertoires contained about two fifths of the roughly 160 reported CMV TCRbeta sequences. Suggested: most of the CMV-linked TCR signature lies in CD4+ memory cells.

Single viable CD3+CD4+CD8-CD45RO+ cells were sorted as the memory CD4+ T cells. Total CD4+ T cells were enriched by CD4 positive selection. V was trimmed by 4 bases and J by 4 bases, leaving 10 bases between them. Germline V gene data show CDR1 as SGDLS and CDR2 as YYNGEE. The CDR3 loop spans 13 amino acids. Clones were sequenced by immunoSEQ multiplex PCR, and TCRdb holds only the in-frame ones, with some missing. The sample shows about 82,000 clones, approximately 80% of them seen only once. This receptor was taken from an adult in good health and CMV-seronegative. The sequenced material came from memory CD4+ T cells from blood. The rearrangement joins TRBV9 to TRBJ2-3; D is unclear. CDR3 in amino acids: CASSPVGADTQYF. The CDR3 DNA is TGTGCCAGCAGCCCGGTTGGGGCAGATACGCAGTATTTT. The full variable domain, with the rest looked up from reference TRBV9 and TRBJ2-3, is DSGVTQTPKHLITATGQRVTLRCSPRSGDLSVYWYQQSLDQGLQFLIQYYNGEERAKGNILERFSAQQFPDLHSELNLSSLELGDSALYFCASSPVGADTQYFGPGTRLTVL.